The next 31 T cell receptor beta chains were all read from a single sample in a study of cytomegalovirus exposure and HLA in healthy donors. The PCR was carried out with 60 Vbeta primers and 13 Jbeta primers. Sequenced by immunoSEQ multiplex PCR; TCRdb stores in-frame clones only, minus some. The data contain 75,000 to 100,000 clones, around 77% of them singletons. The sequenced material came from PBMCs. These receptors all come from a man aged 35-49 years in good health and CMV-seronegative.

This clone appeared a few times. V is TRBV19 and J is TRBJ1-4; 11 bases line up with TRBD1. This CDR3 has 15 amino acids. After removal of 6 bases from V and 6 bases from J, the junction contained 6 bases not matched to a gene. Germline V gene lookup returns CDR1 LNHDA and CDR2 SQIVND (reference sequence). The CDR3 nucleotides are TGTGCCAGTAGACGGACAGGGGGCGATTATGAAAAACTGTTTTTT. Its protein is CASRRTGGDYEKLFF.

The table lists this clone with a few counts. The chain is built from TRBV11-2 and TRBJ1-2; D gene ambiguous. CDR3 length: 13 residues. V dropped 0 bases and J dropped 7 bases, with 9 bases sitting between them. Germline CDR1 and CDR2: SGHAT and FQNNGV. The CDR3 bases are TGTGCCAGCAGCTTAGAACGGGAACGTGGCTACACCTTC. Amino acids: CASSLERERGYTF.

The V and J genes are TRBV5-1 and TRBJ2-1; 8 positions match TRBD2. Trimming removed 1 base from V and 8 bases from J; junction bases left unmatched: 5. CDR1 and CDR2 (germline): SGHRS, YFSETQ. This CDR3 comprises 14 residues. DNA of the CDR3: TGCGCCAGCAGCTTGTCTAGCGGGTCCTATGAGCAGTTCTTC. It yields the protein CASSLSSGSYEQFF.

In its sample, this clone was seen a few times. V usage is TRBV9 and J usage is TRBJ2-2, with 7 bases fitting TRBD1. CDR3 length: 15 amino acids. Germline V gene data show CDR1 as SGDLS and CDR2 as YYNGEE. With V trimmed by 2 bases and J by 7 bases, 8 bases remained unmatched. This CDR3 is CASSVEDRVGGELFF. The CDR3, as DNA: TGTGCCAGCAGCGTCGAAGACAGGGTTGGCGGGGAGCTGTTTTTT.

The genes are TRBV28 and TRBJ1-2; D might be TRBD1 (5 bases). Germline-derived CDR1 and CDR2 are MDHEN and SYDVKM. The V end lost 8 bases, the J end lost 2 bases, and 12 bases lay between the germline ends. The CDR3 covers 13 residues. The CDR3 sequence: CASSPGRNYGYTF. The CDR3, as DNA: TGTGCCAGCTCCCCAGGGAGGAACTATGGCTACACCTTC.

The chain joins TRBV30 to TRBJ1-3, with D hard to call. V was pared by 6 bases and J by 4 bases, with 10 bases between. This CDR3 region has 12 residues. Germline V gene sequence: CDR1 GTSNPN, CDR2 SVGIG (reference sequence). The CDR3 DNA is TGTGCCTGTCCTAGGATGGGAAACACCATATATTTT. Protein product: CACPRMGNTIYF.

The J gene is TRBJ2-3, the V gene TRBV9; a possible D gene is TRBD2 (5 bases). Germline V gives CDR1 SGDLS, CDR2 YYNGEE. This CDR3 region has 14 residues. V lost 3 bases, J lost 2 bases, and 10 bases lay in between. As DNA, the CDR3 is TGTGCCAGCAGCGGTGCTAGCCCCACAGATACGCAGTATTTT. Its translation: CASSGASPTDTQYF.

Turning to this clone: The junction differs from germline at one of its ends, possibly a read error. The chain recombines TRBV11-2 with TRBJ1-6, with TRBD1 matching 7 bases. CDR3 length: 15 amino acids. CDR1 and CDR2 (germline): SGHAT, FQNNGV. The CDR3 DNA reads as TGTGCCAGCAGCATAGAGGGACAGCGTAATTCACCCCTCCACTTT. The encoded protein is CASSIEGQRNSPLHF.

The CDR3 sequence is CASSSITRTETQYF. In DNA, the CDR3 is TGTGCCAGCAGCTCCATTACCCGCACTGAGACCCAGTACTTC. The V gene is TRBV5-4, the J gene TRBJ2-5; D remains unclear. CDR3 length: 14 amino acids. Trimming took 3 bases from V and 5 from J, leaving 14 bases between them. Germline CDR1 reads SGHNT; CDR2 reads YYREEE (reference sequence).

The chain carries TRBV10-2 and TRBJ1-6; a possible D gene is TRBD1 (6 bases). Germline CDR1 WSHSY, CDR2 SAAADI. Trimming pared 6 bases from V and 6 bases from J, leaving 15 bases between. CDR3 length equals 15 residues. CDR3 sequence: CASRMPGQTNSPLHF. CDR3 DNA sequence: TGCGCCAGCAGGATGCCTGGACAGACTAATTCACCCCTCCACTTT.

This chain links TRBV28 with TRBJ1-1; unclear D gene. This CDR3 has 16 residues. CDR1 is MDHEN, CDR2 SYDVKM, per germline. The V gene lost 5 bases and the J gene lost 0 bases, with 16 bases spanning the gap. As DNA, the CDR3 is TGTGCCAGCAGTCCTCTCTTCAGCGTCATGAACACTGAAGCTTTCTTT. It is translated as CASSPLFSVMNTEAFF.

The chain carries TRBV19 and TRBJ2-5; TRBD1 matches at 8 bases. V was pared by 3 bases and J by 2 bases, with 2 bases of the junction left unmatched. This CDR3 comprises 14 residues. Germline CDR1 is LNHDA and CDR2 is SQIVND (reference sequence). Here the CDR3 reads CASSIGQGQETQYF. The DNA of the CDR3 is TGTGCCAGTAGTATCGGACAGGGTCAAGAGACCCAGTACTTC.

V gene TRBV6-1 combines with J gene TRBJ1-5; tentatively, D is TRBD1 (5 bases). The germline V gene has CDR1 MNHNS and CDR2 SASEGT. V was trimmed by 1 base and J by 0 bases, leaving 10 bases between them. The CDR3 sequence is 16 residues long. The CDR3 bases are TGTGCCAGCAGTGAAGGGTTCAGGGCTAGCAATCAGCCCCAGCATTTT. This sequence encodes CASSEGFRASNQPQHF.

This chain links TRBV2 with TRBJ1-2; the D gene is possibly TRBD1 (6 bases). Trimming took off 8 bases at V and 3 bases at J, with 13 bases between the two ends. The length of the CDR3 is 13 residues. Germline V gives CDR1 SNHLY, CDR2 FYNNEI. The CDR3 nucleotides read TGTGCCAGCCCCTCAGGGGTTGACTATGGCTACACCTTC. Its protein is CASPSGVDYGYTF.

V is TRBV7-3 and J is TRBJ2-3, with a possible D match to TRBD1 (6 bases). Germline values: CDR1 SGHTA, CDR2 FQGTGA. Trimming took off 0 bases at V and 0 bases at J, with 7 bases between the two ends. CDR3 length equals 15 residues. Here the CDR3 reads CASSLTGTSTDTQYF. CDR3 nucleotides: TGTGCCAGCAGCTTAACGGGGACAAGCACAGATACGCAGTATTTT.

This clone was recorded only once. The chain is built from TRBV7-3 and TRBJ2-2; D remains unclear. Germline CDR1 reads SGHTA; CDR2 reads FQGTGA. V lost 0 bases and J 0 bases, leaving 11 bases between the germline ends. This CDR3 spans 17 amino acids. The CDR3 here is CASSLTWQAANTGELFF. Here the CDR3 DNA reads TGTGCCAGCAGCTTAACGTGGCAGGCTGCGAACACCGGGGAGCTGTTTTTT.

The CDR3 DNA is TGCGCCAGCACCATCCCTACGTCTAGCACAGATACGCAGTATTTT. Its translation is CASTIPTSSTDTQYF. The genes are TRBV5-1 and TRBJ2-3, with no clear D. The CDR3 sequence is 15 residues long. V was trimmed by 6 bases and J by 0 bases, leaving 14 bases between them. The germline CDR1 and CDR2 sequences are SGHRS and YFSETQ. The full variable domain, with the rest looked up from reference TRBV5-1 and TRBJ2-3, is KAGVTQTPRYLIKTRGQQVTLSCSPISGHRSVSWYQQTPGQGLQFLFEYFSETQRNKGNFPGRFSGRQFSNSRSEMNVSTLELGDSALYLCASTIPTSSTDTQYFGPGTRLTVL.

The chain links TRBV11-1 to TRBJ2-1; 8 bases line up with TRBD1. CDR1 and CDR2 (germline): SGHAT, FQDESV (reference sequence). V lost 5 bases and J lost 0; bases outside the gene matches: 6. This CDR3 comprises 16 residues. The CDR3 loop is CASSLMTGASYNEQFF. The CDR3 DNA follows: TGTGCCAGCAGCCTAATGACAGGGGCCTCCTACAATGAGCAGTTCTTC.

CDR3 amino acids: CASDRVGEKLFF. CDR3 DNA sequence: TGTGCCTCCGACAGGGTGGGGGAAAAACTGTTTTTT. This sequence joins TRBV30 and TRBJ1-4, with TRBD1 identical over 7 bases. The CDR3 contains 12 residues. After removal of 7 bases from V and 8 bases from J, the junction contained 7 bases not matched to a gene. Germline V gene sequence: CDR1 GTSNPN, CDR2 SVGIG (reference sequence).

This sequence joins TRBV5-6 and TRBJ2-1, with 8 positions matching TRBD2. CDR1 is SGHDT, CDR2 YYEEEE, per germline. Losses at the gene ends were 4 bases for V and 4 bases for J; bases not matched to a gene: 7. This CDR3 region has 15 residues. The CDR3 nucleotides read TGTGCCAGCAGCACCGTTGCGGGGGGTTACAATGAGCAGTTCTTC. Translated, it gives CASSTVAGGYNEQFF. The variable domain in full, with the rest retrieved from reference TRBV5-6 and TRBJ2-1, is DAGVTQSPTHLIKTRGQQVTLRCSPKSGHDTVSWYQQALGQGPQFIFQYYEEEERQRGNFPDRFSGHQFPNYSSELNVNALLLGDSALYLCASSTVAGGYNEQFFGPGTRLTVL.

This chain's CDR3 is CASSLPWGQGPNTEAFF. CDR3 in DNA: TGTGCCAGCAGCCTCCCTTGGGGACAGGGCCCGAACACTGAAGCTTTCTTT. V usage is TRBV5-6 and J usage is TRBJ1-1; 9 nucleotides match TRBD1. The CDR3 loop spans 17 amino acids. Germline trimming cut 4 bases from V and 1 base from J; bases unmatched to any gene: 11. Germline CDR1 is SGHDT and CDR2 is YYEEEE.

This chain joins TRBV19 and TRBJ1-4, with 7 bases matching TRBD1. This CDR3 has 15 amino acids. V lost 1 base to trimming and J lost 7 bases; unmatched junction nucleotides: 6. In germline, CDR1 is LNHDA, CDR2 SQIVND (reference sequence). The chain's CDR3 is CASSIGSRGSEKLFF. CDR3 DNA: TGTGCCAGTAGTATAGGATCCAGGGGGAGTGAAAAACTGTTTTTT.

The rearrangement joins TRBV7-6 to TRBJ1-3; D is ambiguous. V was trimmed by 1 base and J by 0 bases, leaving 4 bases between them. Germline values: CDR1 SGHVS, CDR2 FNYEAQ. This CDR3 region has 14 residues. In nucleotides, the CDR3 is TGTGCCAGCAGCTTAGACAGCTCTGGAAACACCATATATTTT. This codes for CASSLDSSGNTIYF.

V and J are TRBV4-1 and TRBJ2-7; TRBD1 might be the D (6 bases). The CDR3 consists of 16 residues. Deletions cut 5 bases from V and 4 bases from J, with 21 bases between. Per germline, CDR1 MGHRA and CDR2 YSYEKL. CDR3 region: CASSYYSAPRGYEQYF. The CDR3 coding sequence is TGCGCCAGCAGCTATTACTCGGCTCCCAGGGGATACGAGCAGTACTTC.

CDR3 amino acids: CASSSTGTGNYEQYF. Here the CDR3 DNA reads TGTGCCAGCAGTTCCACCGGGACAGGGAATTACGAGCAGTACTTC. The chain uses TRBV28 and TRBJ2-7; 9 bases align to TRBD1. The CDR3 has 15 residues. CDR1 MDHEN and CDR2 SYDVKM come from the germline V gene. V was clipped by 4 bases and J by 4 bases; unmatched bases: 8.

The chain uses TRBV2 and TRBJ2-1; 8 bases map to TRBD1. V lost 6 bases and J lost 5; bases outside the gene matches: 9. CDR1 is SNHLY and CDR2 is FYNNEI in the germline V gene. This CDR3 spans 15 amino acids. The CDR3 spells CASRSADRANNEQFF. Here the CDR3 DNA reads TGTGCCAGCAGGAGCGCGGACAGGGCAAACAATGAGCAGTTCTTC.

This clone has more than one count but fewer than ten. At the DNA level, this CDR3 is encoded by other sequences in the same sample as well. The chain couples TRBV28 to TRBJ1-5, with TRBD1 matching over 10 bases. This CDR3 has 15 amino acids. V was clipped by 3 bases and J by 4 bases; unmatched bases: 3. In germline, CDR1 is MDHEN, CDR2 SYDVKM. The CDR3 region is CASSLPGQGNQPQHF. The CDR3 bases are TGTGCCAGCAGTTTGCCGGGACAGGGGAATCAGCCCCAGCATTTT.

The chain is built from TRBV10-3 and TRBJ2-1; D is possibly TRBD1 (6 bases). V lost 6 bases, J lost 6 bases, and 18 bases lay in between. CDR1 and CDR2 (germline): ENHRY, SYGVKD. The CDR3 length is 15 residues. CDR3 DNA: TGTGCCATCAGGCAGGGGTTGGAGACGGGCAATGAGCAGTTCTTC. Its translation: CAIRQGLETGNEQFF.

The genes are TRBV7-8 and TRBJ1-1; TRBD1 matches 7 bases. Losses at the gene ends were 2 bases for V and 1 base for J; bases not matched to a gene: 16. The CDR3 sequence is 19 residues long. Germline CDR1 SGHVS, CDR2 FQNEAQ. DNA of the CDR3: TGTGCCAGCAGCTTATCAGTCCTGGAGGTGACAGGGCAGAACACTGAAGCTTTCTTT. It translates to CASSLSVLEVTGQNTEAFF.

The V gene is TRBV28, the J gene TRBJ2-3, with 10 positions matching TRBD2. Germline trimming cut 4 bases from V and 6 bases from J; bases unmatched to any gene: 7. CDR3 length: 15 residues. The germline V gene has CDR1 MDHEN and CDR2 SYDVKM. CDR3 loop: CASSSTSGWGDTQYF. The CDR3, as DNA: TGTGCCAGCAGTTCGACTAGCGGGTGGGGGGATACGCAGTATTTT. The full variable domain, its missing parts supplied by reference TRBV28 and TRBJ2-3, is DVKVTQSSRYLVKRTGEKVFLECVQDMDHENMFWYRQDPGLGLRLIYFSYDVKMKEKGDIPEGYSVSREKKERFSLILESASTNQTSMYLCASSSTSGWGDTQYFGPGTRLTVL.

This clone was counted a single time. The genes are TRBV19 and TRBJ1-4; 11 positions match TRBD1. Trimming took 4 bases from V and 0 from J; bases not matched to a gene: 7. Looked up from germline, CDR1 is LNHDA and CDR2 is SQIVND (reference sequence). The length of the CDR3 is 18 residues. The CDR3 loop is CASSTGTGGFATNEKLFF. The CDR3 nucleotides are TGTGCCAGTAGTACCGGGACAGGGGGTTTTGCAACTAATGAAAAACTGTTTTTT.